Listed here are 28 T cell receptor beta chains from one sample, sequenced in a study of T-cell reconstitution after alpha-beta-depleted transplantation in children. Using unique molecular identifiers, the investigators prepared the TCRbeta library. TCRdb ran MiXCR on the PCR reads and lists one entry per CDR3 protein. Seen here are roughly 300,000 distinct CDR3 sequences, approximately 10% observed once, and the top ten hold approximately 2.3%. The material was PBMCs from the stem cell graft donor, obtained from the stem cell graft. All receptors derive from a human donor who donated a stem cell graft to a child with acute lymphoblastic leukemia.

This clonotype showed up many times. The chain couples TRBV12-3 or TRBV12-4 to TRBJ2-2; 7 bases agree with TRBD1. The CDR3 runs 15 residues. Trimming removed 1 base from V and 9 bases from J; junction bases left unmatched: 8. CDR3 sequence (DNA): TGTGCCAGCAGTTTAGACCAAAGACAGGGCTGGGAGCTGTTTTTT. Translating gives CASSLDQRQGWELFF.

This clonotype showed up many times. The chain carries TRBV7-9 and TRBJ2-2; D may be TRBD1 or TRBD2 (5 bases each). Trimming left V 0 bases short and J 2 bases short, with 13 bases between. The CDR3 is made up of 17 amino acids. CDR1 and CDR2 from the germline V gene are SEHNR and FQNEAQ (reference sequence). The CDR3 is CASSLAAGALNTGELFF. The CDR3 DNA sequence: TGTGCCAGCAGCTTAGCTGCCGGGGCCCTCAACACCGGGGAGCTGTTTTTT. Looking up the rest from reference TRBV7-9 and TRBJ2-2 gives the full variable domain: DTGVSQNPRHKITKRGQNVTFRCDPISEHNRLYWYRQTLGQGPEFLTYFQNEAQLEKSRLLSDRFSAERPKGSFSTLEIQRTEQGDSAMYLCASSLAAGALNTGELFFGEGSRLTVL.

This clonotype was picked up many times. The chain employs TRBV3-1 and TRBJ2-2; the match to TRBD2 covers 7 bases. The V segment lost 3 bases and the J segment 6 bases; nucleotides outside the gene matches: 10. Germline V gene data show CDR1 as LGHDT and CDR2 as YNNKEL (reference sequence). The CDR3 is made up of 16 amino acids. The CDR3 nucleotides read TGTGCCAGCAGCCAGAAAGCGGGAAAACAATCCGGGGAGCTGTTTTTT. This translates into CASSQKAGKQSGELFF.

In this sample, this clonotype turned up once. V and J are TRBV2 and TRBJ1-2; D not resolved. Looked up from germline, CDR1 is SNHLY and CDR2 is FYNNEI. The length of the CDR3 is 10 residues. The V end lost 6 bases, the J end lost 6 bases, and 5 bases lay between the germline ends. The chain's CDR3 is CASSDDGYTF. For the CDR3, the DNA is TGTGCCAGCAGCGATGATGGCTACACCTTC. Full variable domain (outside the CDR3, taken from reference TRBV2 and TRBJ1-2): EPEVTQTPSHQVTQMGQEVILRCVPISNHLYFYWYRQILGQKVEFLVSFYNNEISEKSEIFDDQFSVERPDGSNFTLKIRSTKLEDSAMYFCASSDDGYTFGSGTRLTVV.

The chain carries TRBV7-9 and TRBJ2-3; D could derive from TRBD1 or TRBD2 (5 bases each). This CDR3 is built from 13 residues. V was clipped by 5 bases and J by 5 bases, with 11 bases between them. From germline, CDR1 is SEHNR and CDR2 FQNEAQ (reference sequence). DNA of the CDR3: TGTGCCAGCAGCGGGGGTCGGATAGATACGCAGTATTTT. It specifies CASSGGRIDTQYF.

The sample holds a few counts of this clonotype. The rearrangement joins TRBV4-1 to TRBJ2-7; weak D call: TRBD1 (6 bases). CDR1 and CDR2 from the germline V gene are MGHRA and YSYEKL. There are 16 residues in the CDR3. Trimming stripped 3 bases from V and 2 bases from J, with 17 bases between. CDR3 coding DNA: TGCGCCAGCAGCCAGCCACCAACAGGGAACCCCTACGAGCAGTACTTC. Translating it yields CASSQPPTGNPYEQYF.

The chain has TRBV9 and TRBJ2-2; 10 bases are a match to TRBD2. Germline V lookup: CDR1 SGDLS, CDR2 YYNGEE. The CDR3 sequence is 18 residues long. The V and J ends lost 0 bases and 5 bases, in that order; junction bases with no gene match: 10. The CDR3 loop is CASSVEDLAGVGTGELFF. CDR3 in DNA: TGTGCCAGCAGCGTAGAGGATCTAGCGGGAGTGGGGACCGGGGAGCTGTTTTTT. The variable domain in full, completed from reference TRBV9 and TRBJ2-2, reads DSGVTQTPKHLITATGQRVTLRCSPRSGDLSVYWYQQSLDQGLQFLIQYYNGEERAKGNILERFSAQQFPDLHSELNLSSLELGDSALYFCASSVEDLAGVGTGELFFGEGSRLTVL.

J is TRBJ1-5 and V is TRBV30; TRBD1 agrees at 7 bases. CDR1 is GTSNPN and CDR2 is SVGIG in the germline V gene (reference sequence). Trimming at V came to 2 bases and at J to 1 base, leaving 8 bases not matched to a gene. This CDR3 has 16 residues. CDR3 nucleotides: TGTGCCTGGAGTTTGTCAGACAGGGTAAGCAATCAGCCCCAGCATTTT. It specifies CAWSLSDRVSNQPQHF.

This clonotype was picked up a small number of times. The rearrangement joins TRBV5-1 to TRBJ1-1; tentatively, D is TRBD1 (5 bases). This CDR3 has 13 residues. V lost 4 bases, J lost 1 base, and 8 bases lay in between. CDR1 and CDR2 (germline): SGHRS, YFSETQ. In DNA, the CDR3 is TGCGCCAGCAGCCGGGACTGGAACACTGAAGCTTTCTTT. It encodes CASSRDWNTEAFF.

DNA of the CDR3: TGTGCCAGCAGCTTGGTCGGTTGGGCTTACAATGAGCAGTTCTTC. This translates into CASSLVGWAYNEQFF. The J gene is TRBJ2-1, the V gene TRBV5-4; D is ambiguous. V lost 0 bases and J 4 bases, leaving 11 bases between the germline ends. Germline CDR1 SGHNT, CDR2 YYREEE (reference sequence). The CDR3 is 15 residues long.

This clonotype was counted only a few times. The chain couples TRBV19 to TRBJ2-7; 7 nucleotides align to TRBD1. Losses at the gene ends were 7 bases for V and 2 bases for J; bases not matched to a gene: 14. Germline CDR1 reads LNHDA; CDR2 reads SQIVND (reference sequence). The CDR3 is made up of 16 amino acids. The CDR3 nucleotides are TGTGCCAGTACCATAAGCTGGACAGGATATACCTACGAGCAGTACTTC. Translated, it gives CASTISWTGYTYEQYF.

This clonotype was detected a few times. The chain combines TRBV20-1 with TRBJ2-7; D is undetermined. The length of the CDR3 is 15 residues. V was clipped by 1 base and J by 3 bases, with 16 bases between them. Germline CDR1 reads DFQATT; CDR2 reads SNEGSKA (reference sequence). CDR3 protein: CSARVSQLPHYEQYF. The CDR3 DNA is TGCAGTGCTAGAGTGTCCCAGCTACCACACTACGAGCAGTACTTC.

V gene TRBV29-1 combines with J gene TRBJ1-2, with 9 bases that match TRBD1. Germline values: CDR1 SQVTM, CDR2 ANQGSEA. The CDR3 has 15 residues. V shed 2 bases, J shed 4 bases, and the junction held 8 bases outside the gene matches. CDR3 bases: TGCAGCGTTGAAAAAGGGACAGGGTTAGGCTATGGCTACACCTTC. It specifies CSVEKGTGLGYGYTF.

This clonotype was observed a few times. This sequence joins TRBV7-2 and TRBJ2-1, with D possibly TRBD1 on 5 matching bases. Trimming cost V 3 bases and J 9 bases, with 15 bases left between them. CDR1 and CDR2 from the germline V gene are SGHTA and FQGNSA. CDR3 size: 14 residues. CDR3 in DNA: TGTGCCAGCAGCTTTGGACACACGCCGGGTGAGCAGTTCTTC. This sequence encodes CASSFGHTPGEQFF.

This clonotype was observed a handful of times. The chain links TRBV10-1 to TRBJ2-1; 12 nucleotides line up with TRBD2. The junction had 6 bases not matched to a gene; V was cut back by 4 bases and J by 8 bases. Germline assignment: CDR1 WNHNN and CDR2 SYGVQD (reference sequence). The length of the CDR3 is 15 residues. The chain's CDR3 is CASSGTSGTSDEQFF. The DNA for the CDR3 is TGCGCCAGCAGTGGGACTAGCGGGACGTCGGATGAGCAGTTCTTC.

This clonotype was observed many times. The chain links TRBV6-5 to TRBJ1-3; tentative D call: TRBD1 (6 bases). Germline V gene data show CDR1 as MNHEY and CDR2 as SVGAGI. The CDR3 has 14 residues. Trimming removed 2 bases from V and 4 bases from J, with 9 bases in between. In DNA, the CDR3 is TGTGCCAGCAGTTACGGGGGGCCCGGAAACACCATATATTTT. Translation gives CASSYGGPGNTIYF.

This clonotype has at least ten counts. The chain is built from TRBV7-8 and TRBJ2-2; no clear D gene. Germline loops: CDR1 SGHVS, CDR2 FQNEAQ. The CDR3 covers 16 residues. V lost 2 bases and J 0 bases, leaving 10 bases between the germline ends. This chain's CDR3 is CASSLFPDTNTGELFF. The DNA of the CDR3 is TGTGCCAGCAGCTTATTCCCGGATACGAACACCGGGGAGCTGTTTTTT.

This clonotype showed up many times. The rearrangement joins TRBV20-1 to TRBJ1-1; unclear D gene. Trimming shortened V by 1 base and J by 10 bases, and 13 bases separated the two germline ends. The CDR3 runs 12 residues. Germline CDR1 DFQATT, CDR2 SNEGSKA (reference sequence). Here the CDR3 reads CSARAPLIGAFF. The CDR3 bases are TGCAGTGCTAGAGCCCCACTAATAGGAGCTTTCTTT.

In this sample, this clonotype turned up a few times. This may arise from a read error, as a much more abundant clone is one base away. The rearrangement uses TRBV20-1 and TRBJ2-1, with TRBD2 matching over 9 bases. CDR1 is DFQATT, CDR2 SNEGSKA, per germline (reference sequence). The CDR3 spans 15 residues. This CDR3 is CCARDAASGMGEQFF. The CDR3 nucleotides read TGCTGTGCTAGAGATGCGGCTAGCGGGATGGGTGAGCAGTTCTTC.

The chain has TRBV15 and TRBJ2-2; D possibly corresponds to TRBD2 (6 bases). The CDR3 is made up of 15 amino acids. Germline V gene lookup returns CDR1 LNHNV and CDR2 YYDKDF (reference sequence). Trimming took 1 base from V and 6 from J, leaving 12 bases between them. The CDR3 DNA follows: TGTGCCACCAGCAGAGGGGGCGGGATTCCCGGGGAGCTGTTTTTT. Its translation is CATSRGGGIPGELFF.

About this clonotype itself: At one of its ends the junction is not consistent with the germline gene, which may arise from a read error. This chain connects TRBV5-1 to TRBJ2-4; 12 bases match TRBD1. The germline CDR1 and CDR2 sequences are SGHRS and YFSETQ. The CDR3 extends over 15 amino acids. The CDR3 nucleotides read TGCGCCAGCAGCCTGGGACAGGGGGCAGGAAACAGTCAGTACTTC. The encoded protein is CASSLGQGAGNSQYF.

The V call is TRBV29-1, the J call TRBJ1-6; weak D call: TRBD1 (5 bases). This CDR3 comprises 13 residues. V gave up 5 bases and J gave up 5 bases, with 10 bases separating them. The germline V gene encodes CDR1 SQVTM and CDR2 ANQGSEA. The CDR3 here is CSVTTDHNSPLHF. DNA for the CDR3: TGCAGCGTTACGACAGACCATAATTCACCCCTCCACTTT.

V and J are TRBV18 and TRBJ1-4; D ambiguous. CDR1 is KGHSH, CDR2 LQKENI, per germline. This CDR3 contains 14 residues. V dropped 2 bases and J dropped 0 bases, with 4 bases sitting between them. The CDR3 spells CASSPVATNEKLFF. DNA for the CDR3: TGTGCCAGCTCACCAGTTGCAACTAATGAAAAACTGTTTTTT.

This clonotype has a handful of counts. This sequence joins TRBV12-3 or TRBV12-4 and TRBJ1-2, with D unresolved. The V end was cut by 1 base, the J end by 12 bases, with 18 bases between. The CDR3 has 14 amino acids. The DNA of the CDR3 is TGTGCCAGCAGTTTAGGGAGTCGGAATGGCTACGACACCTTC. It is translated as CASSLGSRNGYDTF.

This chain uses TRBV6-2 or TRBV6-3 with TRBJ2-6; 7 bases line up with TRBD1. After removal of 6 bases from V and 2 bases from J, the junction contained 10 bases not matched to a gene. The germline CDR1 and CDR2 sequences are MNHEY and SVGEGT. The CDR3 length is 17 residues. CDR3 DNA: TGTGCCAGCAGGGACGACAGGGAACAAGCTGGGGCCAACGTCCTGACTTTC. It is translated as CASRDDREQAGANVLTF.

This clonotype was recorded a few times. The chain couples TRBV6-5 to TRBJ2-7; TRBD2 is a possible D gene (5 bases). V was cut by 4 bases and J by 0 bases, with 13 bases left in between. Looked up from germline, CDR1 is MNHEY and CDR2 is SVGAGI. The CDR3 runs to 15 residues. The CDR3 spells CASSSLGSSSYEQYF. The CDR3 DNA follows: TGTGCCAGCAGTTCACTTGGGAGTAGCTCCTACGAGCAGTACTTC.

This clonotype was detected many times. This sequence joins TRBV20-1 and TRBJ2-3; TRBD1 aligns across 8 bases. CDR3 length: 14 amino acids. Germline V gene data show CDR1 as DFQATT and CDR2 as SNEGSKA (reference sequence). The J segment lost 4 bases and the V segment lost 6 bases, leaving 9 bases of the junction unmatched. The CDR3 sequence: CSAHGGQASDTQYF. In nucleotides, the CDR3 is TGCAGTGCCCACGGGGGACAGGCTTCAGATACGCAGTATTTT.

This clonotype has at least ten counts. This chain joins TRBV7-9 and TRBJ1-2, with TRBD1 matching 10 bases. The CDR3 is made up of 15 amino acids. Germline V gene sequence: CDR1 SEHNR, CDR2 FQNEAQ (reference sequence). The V gene end was trimmed by 4 bases and the J gene end by 2 bases; junction bases not matched to a gene: 4. CDR3 sequence reads: CASSSTGGQNYGYTF. The CDR3 nucleotides are TGTGCCAGCAGCTCGACAGGGGGCCAGAACTATGGCTACACCTTC. Full variable domain (remainder filled in from reference TRBV7-9 and TRBJ1-2): DTGVSQNPRHKITKRGQNVTFRCDPISEHNRLYWYRQTLGQGPEFLTYFQNEAQLEKSRLLSDRFSAERPKGSFSTLEIQRTEQGDSAMYLCASSSTGGQNYGYTFGSGTRLTVV.